What follows are 7 T cell receptor beta chains derived from one specimen sequenced in a study of T-cell memory formation after mild COVID-19. A single record per CDR3 protein comes from TCRdb applying MiXCR to the 5' RACE reads. The sample has 350,000 to 500,000 distinct CDR3 sequences, approximately 18% seen once. The source material was PBMCs or a T cell subset sorted from them (not recorded which). These receptors came from a young man who had mild COVID-19 (a few samples of this study predate the infection). Cell type and time point are not known.

The chain employs TRBV4-1 and TRBJ1-2; D gene unclear. The germline gives CDR1 MGHRA, CDR2 YSYEKL. This CDR3 has 14 amino acids. V lost 1 base to trimming and J lost 4 bases, with 10 bases between them. The CDR3 DNA reads as TGCGCCAGCAGCCAAGTTTCAGGCTTCTATGGCTACACCTTC. Translated, it gives CASSQVSGFYGYTF.

This clonotype was found a few times. The gene calls are TRBV5-1 and TRBJ2-1, with a weak D call TRBD1 (6 bases). Between the trimmed V and J ends, which lost 4 bases and 6 bases, there was a span of 14 bases. The CDR3 is 14 amino acids. Germline V lookup: CDR1 SGHRS, CDR2 YFSETQ. The chain's CDR3 is CASSLQNRVNEQFF. DNA for the CDR3: TGCGCCAGCAGCCTCCAGAACAGGGTCAATGAGCAGTTCTTC.

The sample holds many counts of this clonotype. The CDR3 spells CASSQDLVTTQYF. CDR3 DNA: TGCGCCAGCAGCCAGGACCTAGTCACTACGCAGTATTTT. V gene TRBV4-3 combines with J gene TRBJ2-3, with D uncertain. Germline V lookup: CDR1 LGHNA, CDR2 YSLEER. The CDR3 contains 13 residues. V was pared by 3 bases and J by 8 bases, with 12 bases between.

This chain connects TRBV5-6 to TRBJ2-1; 8 bases map to TRBD2. Germline V lookup: CDR1 SGHDT, CDR2 YYEEEE. CDR3 length: 13 residues. J was trimmed by 9 bases and V by 5 bases; bases with no gene match: 7. The CDR3 DNA reads as TGTGCCAGCAGTACGCTAGCGGGCGGTGAGCAGTTCTTC. This translates into CASSTLAGGEQFF.

This chain connects TRBV7-2 to TRBJ2-1; the D gene is possibly TRBD2 (5 bases). Trimming removed 5 bases from V and 5 bases from J, with 13 bases in between. Germline V gene sequence: CDR1 SGHTA, CDR2 FQGNSA. This CDR3 spans 14 amino acids. CDR3 residues: CASSASPRDNEQFF. The CDR3 nucleotides read TGTGCCAGCAGCGCTTCGCCGAGGGACAATGAGCAGTTCTTC.

The chain employs TRBV7-9 and TRBJ2-1; 8 nucleotides line up with TRBD1. The CDR3 has 17 amino acids. The ends lost 6 bases at V and 1 base at J; junction bases unmatched: 11. Germline V CDR1 and CDR2: SEHNR, FQNEAQ (reference sequence). The CDR3 here is CASSRKKTGVSYNEQFF. The CDR3 bases are TGTGCCAGCAGTCGGAAAAAGACAGGGGTTTCCTACAATGAGCAGTTCTTC.

This clonotype was observed once. V and J are TRBV27 and TRBJ1-6; no reliable D call. The V and J ends lost 3 bases and 9 bases respectively, with 6 bases between them. Germline-derived CDR1 and CDR2 are MNHEY and SMNVEV (reference sequence). There are 12 residues in the CDR3. Here the CDR3 DNA reads TGTGCCAGCAGTTTCACGAGTTCACCCCTCCACTTT. Amino acid sequence: CASSFTSSPLHF.